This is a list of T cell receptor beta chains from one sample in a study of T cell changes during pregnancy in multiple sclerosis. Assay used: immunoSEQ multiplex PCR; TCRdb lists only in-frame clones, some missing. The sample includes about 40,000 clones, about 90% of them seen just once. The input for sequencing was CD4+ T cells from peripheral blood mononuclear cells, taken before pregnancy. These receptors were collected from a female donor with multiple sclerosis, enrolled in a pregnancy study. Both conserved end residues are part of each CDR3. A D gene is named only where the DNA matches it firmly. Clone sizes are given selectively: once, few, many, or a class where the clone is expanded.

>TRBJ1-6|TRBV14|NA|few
TGTGCCAGCAGCCAGGGGAACAGGGCTTCACCCCTCCACTTT
CASSQGNRASPLHF
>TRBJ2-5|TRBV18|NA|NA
TGTGCCAGCTCCGGTGTAAAGACCCAGTACTTC
CASSGVKTQYF
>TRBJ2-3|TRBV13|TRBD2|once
TGTGCCAGCTGCCCCAAGCGGGGGGGCACAGATACGCAGTATTTT
CASCPKRGGTDTQYF
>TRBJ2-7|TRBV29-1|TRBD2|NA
TGCAGCGTGACCGGGACTAGCGGTTCTTCCTCCTACGAGCAGTACTTC
CSVTGTSGSSSYEQYF
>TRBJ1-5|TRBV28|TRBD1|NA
TGTGCCAGCAGTGGCTGGACAGGGGCCGGTCAGCCCCAGCATTTT
CASSGWTGAGQPQHF
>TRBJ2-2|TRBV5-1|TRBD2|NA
TGCGCCAGCAGTCCAACACCTCTAGCGGGGGGCCTCACCGGGGAGCTGTTTTTT
CASSPTPLAGGLTGELFF
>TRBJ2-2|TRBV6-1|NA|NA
TGTGCCAGCAGTGGCGGGCCCTTGGGGAACACCGGGGAGCTGTTTTTT
CASSGGPLGNTGELFF
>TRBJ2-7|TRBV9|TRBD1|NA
TGTGCCAGCAGCGCCAATTCCGGGACAGGGCTCTACGAGCAGTACTTC
CASSANSGTGLYEQYF
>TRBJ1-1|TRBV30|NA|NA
TGTGCCTGGAGTGTTGTAGGGGTGAACACTGAAGCTTTCTTT
CAWSVVGVNTEAFF
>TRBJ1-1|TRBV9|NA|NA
TGTGCCAGCAGCGTAGATCCGGCGGCGGACACTGAAGCTTTCTTT
CASSVDPAADTEAFF
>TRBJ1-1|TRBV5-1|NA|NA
TGCGCCAGCAGCTTGGAGCGGGGGGGAGAAACTGAAGCTTTCTTT
CASSLERGGETEAFF
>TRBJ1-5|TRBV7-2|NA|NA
TGTGCCAGCAGCTTGGACCCGGAGGTCCAGCCCCAGCATTTT
CASSLDPEVQPQHF
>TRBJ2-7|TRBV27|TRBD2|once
TGTGCCAGCAGGGGATTAGCGGGGGCCCCAACCTACGAGCAGTACTTC
CASRGLAGAPTYEQYF
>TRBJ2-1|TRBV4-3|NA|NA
TGCGCCAGCAGCCAAGACAAGAGCTCCTACAATGAGCAGTTCTTC
CASSQDKSSYNEQFF
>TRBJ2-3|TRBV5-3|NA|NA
TGTGCCAGAAGCTTGTGTGAGGGGGGGCCTCTTAAGACAGATACGCAGTATTTT
CARSLCEGGPLKTDTQYF
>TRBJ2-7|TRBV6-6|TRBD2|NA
TGTGCCAGCAGTTACTTTAGCGGGGGGGACGAGCAGTACTTC
CASSYFSGGDEQYF
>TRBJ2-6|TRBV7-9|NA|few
TGTGCCAGCAGCCTTTGGACAGGACTAACCTCTGGGGCCAACGTCCTGACTTTC
CASSLWTGLTSGANVLTF
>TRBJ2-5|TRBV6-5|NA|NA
TGTGCCAGCAGTTACTCGCTCCGGCCAGGGGAGACCCAGTACTTC
CASSYSLRPGETQYF
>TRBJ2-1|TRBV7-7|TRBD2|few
TGTGCTAGCAGCTCAGTGGCGGGGGGTGGGAATGAGCAGTTCTTC
CASSSVAGGGNEQFF
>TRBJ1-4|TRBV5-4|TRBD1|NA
TGTGCCAGCAGCTCGGGGGACAGGGGGCATGAAAAACTGTTTTTT
CASSSGDRGHEKLFF
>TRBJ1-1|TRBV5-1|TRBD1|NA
TGCGCCAGCAGGCGACAGGGAGAGGGCACTGAAGCTTTCTTT
CASRRQGEGTEAFF
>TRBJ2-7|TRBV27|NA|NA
TGTGCCAGCAGTTTAGTTGGACACGTAGCTTACGAGCAGTACTTC
CASSLVGHVAYEQYF
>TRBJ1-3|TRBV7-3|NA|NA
TGTGCCAGCAGCCTCGTTGCGTCGTCTGGAAACACCATATATTTT
CASSLVASSGNTIYF
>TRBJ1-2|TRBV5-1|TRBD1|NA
TGCGCCAGCAGTCTTATTGGACAGGGGGCGGATGGCTACACCTTC
CASSLIGQGADGYTF
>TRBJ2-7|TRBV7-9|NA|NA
TGTGCCAGCAGCTTTGACGGGTCCTTAAGGTCCTACGAGCAGTACTTC
CASSFDGSLRSYEQYF
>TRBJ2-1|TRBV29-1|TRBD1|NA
TGCAGCGTCAAGCCCGGGACAGGGGTGAATGAGCAGTTCTTC
CSVKPGTGVNEQFF
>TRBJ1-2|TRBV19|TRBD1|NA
TGTGCCAGTAGTATAGTCTACAGGGGGCGTCTCTATGGCTACACCTTC
CASSIVYRGRLYGYTF
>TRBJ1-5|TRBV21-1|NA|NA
TGTGCCAGCAGCAAAGGATCGGGAAGCGATCAGCCCCAGCATTTT
CASSKGSGSDQPQHF
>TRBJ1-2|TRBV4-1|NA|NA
TGCGCCAGCAGCCACCCTCTGCCTAAAGCCCCTAACTATGGCTACACCTTC
CASSHPLPKAPNYGYTF
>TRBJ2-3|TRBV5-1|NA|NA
TGCGCCAGCAGCTTGGGTCAGTCCACAGATACGCAGTATTTT
CASSLGQSTDTQYF
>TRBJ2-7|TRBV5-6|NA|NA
TGTGCCAGCAGCCCGCTAGGCCAGGGTGGAATCGAGCAGTACTTC
CASSPLGQGGIEQYF
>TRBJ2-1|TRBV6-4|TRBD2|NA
TGTGCCAGCAGTCCCTCGGGCGGGGGCTCCTACAATGAGCAGTTCTTC
CASSPSGGGSYNEQFF
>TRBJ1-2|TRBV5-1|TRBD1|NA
TGCGCCAGCAGCCTGTCGCAGGGGGCCCAAGGCTACACCTTC
CASSLSQGAQGYTF
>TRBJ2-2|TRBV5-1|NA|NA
TGCGCCAGCAGCCCCTCGTGGAACACCGGGGAGCTGTTTTTT
CASSPSWNTGELFF
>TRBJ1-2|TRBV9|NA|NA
TGTGCCAGCAGCGTAGGCTCCCGGTTATTTAACTATGGCTACACCTTC
CASSVGSRLFNYGYTF
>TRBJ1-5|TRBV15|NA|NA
TGTGCCACCGAGAGGGACAACAACAATCAGCCCCAGCATTTT
CATERDNNNQPQHF
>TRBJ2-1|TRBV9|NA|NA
TGTGCCAGCAGCGTAGGTCGGTGGGCGTCAGGTGAGCAGTTCTTC
CASSVGRWASGEQFF
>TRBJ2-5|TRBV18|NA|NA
TGTGCCAGCTCACCATGGGGCGGCGAAGAGACCCAGTACTTC
CASSPWGGEETQYF
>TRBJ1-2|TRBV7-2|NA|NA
TGTGCCAGCAGCCCCGACCGCGCGGGCTATGGCTACACCTTC
CASSPDRAGYGYTF
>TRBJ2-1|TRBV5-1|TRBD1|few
TGCGCCAGCAGAAGGGACAGGGGGATTGGCGATGAGCAGTTCTTC
CASRRDRGIGDEQFF
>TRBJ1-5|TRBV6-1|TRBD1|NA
TGTGCCAGCAGTGGAGAGTTCAGGGGGCGCGAGAATCAGCCCCAGCATTTT
CASSGEFRGRENQPQHF
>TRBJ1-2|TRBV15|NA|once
TGTGCCACCAGCCGGGACGGACTACACTATGGCTACACCTTC
CATSRDGLHYGYTF